The T cell receptor beta chain under discussion was sequenced for a study of identical twins. Study outcomes and limitations: With beta out-of-frame sequences, excess sharing by twins was weaker. Conclusions came from cross-sectional statistical analysis, not from following the same donors.

In TCRdb, the 5' RACE reads were re-called with MiXCR into one record per CDR3 protein. The sample carries some 500,000 distinct CDR3 sequences, around 20% recorded once. Trimming shortened V by 3 bases and J by 1 base, and 10 bases separated the two germline ends. The CDR3 totals 14 residues. The V gene's germline CDR1 is MGHDK and CDR2 SYGVNS. Notes on this clonotype: The antigen is undetermined.

This same sample was also part of a study on T cells expressing NK-cell markers.

The receptor was derived from a woman aged 18-29 years in good health. The J gene is TRBJ2-7, the V gene TRBV25-1; D may match TRBD1 or TRBD2 (6 bases each). The material sequenced was CD4+ T cells sorted from blood. The CDR3 nucleotides read TGTGCCAGCAGTGACGGGGGCGCGTCCTACGAGCAGTACTTC. Translation: CASSDGGASYEQYF.